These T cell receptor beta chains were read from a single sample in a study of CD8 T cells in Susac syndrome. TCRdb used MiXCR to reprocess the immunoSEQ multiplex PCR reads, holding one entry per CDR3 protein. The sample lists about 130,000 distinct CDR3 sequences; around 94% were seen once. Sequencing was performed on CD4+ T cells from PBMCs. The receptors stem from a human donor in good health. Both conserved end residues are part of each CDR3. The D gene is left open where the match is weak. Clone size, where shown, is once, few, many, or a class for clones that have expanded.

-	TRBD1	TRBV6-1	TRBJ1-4	CASSGDSSEKLFF	TGTGCCAGCAGTGGGGACAGCAGTGAAAAACTGTTTTTT
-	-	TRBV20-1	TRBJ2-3	CSAPVPGAEDTQYF	TGCAGTGCCCCAGTCCCGGGAGCGGAAGATACGCAGTATTTT
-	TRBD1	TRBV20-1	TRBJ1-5	CSAAPRDRVNQPQHF	TGCAGTGCTGCCCCTCGGGACAGGGTCAATCAGCCCCAGCATTTT
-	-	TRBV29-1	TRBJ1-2	CSGDGYTF	TGCAGCGGCGATGGCTACACCTTC
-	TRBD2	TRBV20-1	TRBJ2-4	CSARGDANIQYF	TGCAGTGCTCGGGGGGACGCTAACATTCAGTACTTC
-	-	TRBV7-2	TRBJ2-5	CASSPLLGSGGGGTQYF	TGTGCCAGCAGCCCGCTTTTAGGTAGCGGAGGAGGAGGGACCCAGTACTTC
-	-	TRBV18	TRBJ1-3	CASSGPLMDTIYF	TGTGCCAGCTCAGGCCCGCTCATGGACACCATATATTTT
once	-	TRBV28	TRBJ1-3	CASSANTIYF	TGTGCCAGCAGTGCAAACACCATATATTTT
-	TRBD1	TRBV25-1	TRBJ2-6	CASSGQGPGANVLTF	TGTGCCAGCAGTGGACAGGGTCCTGGGGCCAACGTCCTGACTTTC
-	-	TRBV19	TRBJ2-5	CASSIDVVQETQYF	TGTGCCAGTAGTATAGACGTAGTCCAAGAGACCCAGTACTTC
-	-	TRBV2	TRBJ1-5	CATSGTTQPQHF	TGTGCCACTTCGGGGACGACCCAGCCCCAGCATTTT
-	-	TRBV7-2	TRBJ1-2	CASSLLTAVDLGGYTF	TGTGCCAGCAGTTTATTGACCGCCGTGGATCTGGGGGGCTACACCTTC
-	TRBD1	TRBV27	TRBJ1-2	CASSFQGQGAMGYTF	TGTGCCAGCAGTTTCCAGGGACAGGGGGCGATGGGCTACACCTTC
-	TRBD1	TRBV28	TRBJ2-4	CASRQTGEAIQYF	TGTGCCAGCAGGCAGACAGGGGAGGCCATTCAGTACTTC
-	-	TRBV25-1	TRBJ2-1	CASSETRGNEQFF	TGTGCCAGCAGTGAAACTAGAGGAAATGAGCAGTTCTTC
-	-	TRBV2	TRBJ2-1	CACSGTDYNEQFF	TGTGCCTGTTCCGGGACGGACTACAATGAGCAGTTCTTC
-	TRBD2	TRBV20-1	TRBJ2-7	CSASAGTSGGPEQYF	TGCAGTGCTAGCGCCGGGACTAGCGGAGGTCCCGAGCAGTACTTC
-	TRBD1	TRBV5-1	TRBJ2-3	CASSFHSLTGTGGSDTQYF	TGCGCCAGCAGCTTCCACTCACTTACCGGGACAGGAGGTTCAGATACGCAGTATTTT
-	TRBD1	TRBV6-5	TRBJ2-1	CASSTPDRGHNEQFF	TGTGCCAGCAGTACTCCGGACAGGGGGCATAATGAGCAGTTCTTC
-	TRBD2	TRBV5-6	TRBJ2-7	CASSWRGASGSVYF	TGTGCCAGCAGCTGGCGGGGGGCTAGCGGGAGTGTGTACTTC
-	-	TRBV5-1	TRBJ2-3	CASSSRSPGDTQYF	TGCGCCAGCAGCTCCCGGTCGCCTGGGGATACGCAGTATTTT
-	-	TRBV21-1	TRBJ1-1	CASTLTAINTEAFF	TGTGCCAGCACTTTGACAGCGATTAACACTGAAGCTTTCTTT
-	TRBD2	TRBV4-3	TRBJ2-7	CASSQDWAGVGYEQYF	TGCGCCAGCAGCCAAGATTGGGCGGGAGTAGGCTACGAGCAGTACTTC
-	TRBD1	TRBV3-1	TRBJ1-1	CASSLGQGGTVEAFF	TGTGCCAGCAGCTTGGGACAGGGGGGAACGGTTGAAGCTTTCTTT
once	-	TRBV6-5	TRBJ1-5	CASSLQGFGQPQHF	TGTGCCAGCAGTCTACAGGGATTCGGTCAGCCCCAGCATTTT
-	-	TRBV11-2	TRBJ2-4	CASSLGGQVSNIQYF	TGTGCCAGCAGCTTAGGGGGGCAGGTTTCAAACATTCAGTACTTC
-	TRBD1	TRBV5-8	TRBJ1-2	CASSLQLGQPYGYTF	TGTGCCAGCAGCTTACAACTGGGACAGCCCTATGGCTACACCTTC
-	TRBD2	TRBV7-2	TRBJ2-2	CASSLVGGSTGELFF	TGTGCCAGCAGCTTAGTGGGGGGGAGCACCGGGGAGCTGTTTTTT
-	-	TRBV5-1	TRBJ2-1	CASSLDSVNNEQFF	TGCGCCAGCAGCTTGGATTCCGTAAACAATGAGCAGTTCTTC
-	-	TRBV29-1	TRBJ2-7	CSVRELSYEQYF	TGCAGCGTAAGGGAGCTCTCCTACGAGCAGTACTTC
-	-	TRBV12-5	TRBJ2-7	CASGAGHSYEQYF	TGTGCTAGTGGAGCCGGACATTCCTACGAGCAGTACTTC
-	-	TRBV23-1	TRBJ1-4	CASSQSKQSEKLFF	TGCGCCAGCAGTCAATCGAAACAGTCTGAAAAACTGTTTTTT
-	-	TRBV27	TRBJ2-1	CASRELDGYNEQFF	TGTGCCAGCAGGGAACTGGACGGATACAATGAGCAGTTCTTC
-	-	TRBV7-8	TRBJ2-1	CASSPRQRSYNEQFF	TGTGCCAGCAGCCCGAGACAGCGCTCCTACAATGAGCAGTTCTTC
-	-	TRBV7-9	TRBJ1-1	CASSFGRTGTGEAFF	TGTGCCAGCAGCTTTGGGAGAACAGGGACGGGTGAAGCTTTCTTT
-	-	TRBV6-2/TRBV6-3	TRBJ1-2	CASSYSLGGYGYTF	TGTGCCAGCAGTTACTCCCTAGGGGGCTATGGCTACACCTTC
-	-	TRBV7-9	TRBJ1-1	CASSSDGAGMNTEAFF	TGTGCCAGCAGCTCTGATGGAGCAGGAATGAACACTGAAGCTTTCTTT
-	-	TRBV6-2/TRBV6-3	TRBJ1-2	CASSQANYGYTF	TGTGCCAGCAGTCAGGCGAACTATGGCTACACCTTC
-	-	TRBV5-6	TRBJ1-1	CASSRLETVSTEAFF	TGTGCCAGCAGCCGCCTTGAGACAGTTAGCACTGAAGCTTTCTTT